The entry below describes one T cell receptor (beta chain). Its antigen is unknown. Sequencing used immunoSEQ multiplex PCR; TCRdb keeps in-frame clones, though not all of them. The profile shows just over 95,000 clones, approximately 88% of them singletons. V gave up 4 bases and J gave up 3 bases, with 11 bases separating them. The CDR3 covers 14 residues. The V gene's germline CDR1 is MGHRA and CDR2 YSYEKL. The data are from a study of T cell responses to AZD1222 COVID-19 vaccine. Study conclusions and caveats: Clonal diversity may have been underestimated, and the donors were mostly white British, with more females than males. Baseline testing showed seropositivity in only a handful of AZD1222 recipients. Distributed over spike, vaccine-associated CD4 TCRs predominated at 160-218 and 743-854. An increase in Spike-specific TCR breadth and depth was observed after two AZD1222 doses.

This receptor was identified in an adult in good health. The specimen comprised peripheral blood, sampled on day 0 of AZD1222 vaccination. The rearrangement uses TRBV4-1 and TRBJ2-3; possibly TRBD1 for D (5 bases). DNA of the CDR3: TGCGCCAGCAGCCTACAGGTCCGGACAGATACGCAGTATTTT. Translation gives CASSLQVRTDTQYF.